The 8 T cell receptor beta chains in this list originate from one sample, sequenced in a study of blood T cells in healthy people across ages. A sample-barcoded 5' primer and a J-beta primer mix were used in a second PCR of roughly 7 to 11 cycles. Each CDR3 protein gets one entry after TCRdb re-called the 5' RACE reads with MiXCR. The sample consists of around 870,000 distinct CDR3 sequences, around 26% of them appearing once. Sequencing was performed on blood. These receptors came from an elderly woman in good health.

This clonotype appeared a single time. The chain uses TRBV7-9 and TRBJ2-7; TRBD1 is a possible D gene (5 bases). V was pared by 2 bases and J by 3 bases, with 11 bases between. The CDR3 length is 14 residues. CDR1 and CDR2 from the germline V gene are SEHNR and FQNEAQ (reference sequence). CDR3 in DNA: TGTGCCAGCAGCTTACCCGACAGAGACTACGAGCAGTACTTC. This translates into CASSLPDRDYEQYF.

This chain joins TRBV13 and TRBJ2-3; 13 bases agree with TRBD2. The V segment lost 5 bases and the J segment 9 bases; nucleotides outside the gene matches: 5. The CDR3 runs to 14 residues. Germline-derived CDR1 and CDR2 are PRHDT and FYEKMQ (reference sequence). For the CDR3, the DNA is TGTGCCAGCAGCCCCCCGGGACTAGCGGGGACGCAGTATTTT. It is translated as CASSPPGLAGTQYF.

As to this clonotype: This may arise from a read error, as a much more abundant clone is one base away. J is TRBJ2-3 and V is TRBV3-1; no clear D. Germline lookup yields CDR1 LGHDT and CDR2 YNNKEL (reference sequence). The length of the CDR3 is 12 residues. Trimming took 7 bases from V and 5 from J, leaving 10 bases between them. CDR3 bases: TGTGCCAGCAACCAGACCAGAGATACGCAGTATTTT. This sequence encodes CASNQTRDTQYF.

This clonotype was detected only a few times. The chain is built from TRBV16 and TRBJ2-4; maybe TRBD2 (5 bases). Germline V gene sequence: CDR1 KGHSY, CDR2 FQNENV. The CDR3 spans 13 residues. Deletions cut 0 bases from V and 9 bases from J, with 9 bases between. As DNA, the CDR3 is TGTGCCAGCAGCCAATCTAACAGCGGCATTCAGTACTTC. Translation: CASSQSNSGIQYF.

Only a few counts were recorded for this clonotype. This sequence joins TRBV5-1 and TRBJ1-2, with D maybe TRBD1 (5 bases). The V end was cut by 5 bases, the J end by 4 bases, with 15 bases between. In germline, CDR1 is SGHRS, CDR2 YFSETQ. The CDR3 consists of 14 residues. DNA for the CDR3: TGCGCCAGCAGAACGGGACCCGAGGCCTATGGCTACACCTTC. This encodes CASRTGPEAYGYTF.

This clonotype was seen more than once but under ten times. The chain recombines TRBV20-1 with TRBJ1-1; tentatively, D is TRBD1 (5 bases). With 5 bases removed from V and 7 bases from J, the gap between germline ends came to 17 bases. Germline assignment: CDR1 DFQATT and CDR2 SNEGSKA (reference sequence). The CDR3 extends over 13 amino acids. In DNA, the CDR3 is TGCAGTGCTGGGGGACGGTCGAACCGTGAAGCTTTCTTT. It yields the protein CSAGGRSNREAFF.

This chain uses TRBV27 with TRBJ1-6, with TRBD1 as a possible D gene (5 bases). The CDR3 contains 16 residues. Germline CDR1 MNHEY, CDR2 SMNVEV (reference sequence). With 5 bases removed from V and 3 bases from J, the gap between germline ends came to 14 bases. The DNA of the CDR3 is TGTGCCAGCAGTGTAGGGACTGCCCGCTATAATTCACCCCTCCACTTT. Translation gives CASSVGTARYNSPLHF.

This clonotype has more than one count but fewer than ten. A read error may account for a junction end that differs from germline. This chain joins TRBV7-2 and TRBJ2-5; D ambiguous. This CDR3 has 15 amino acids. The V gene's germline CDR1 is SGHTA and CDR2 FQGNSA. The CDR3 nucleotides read TGTGCCGGCAGCCTCGGGTGGATAGGGCAAGAGACCCAGTACTTC. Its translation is CAGSLGWIGQETQYF.